This TCR beta chain is from a study of T cell responses to AZD1222 COVID-19 vaccine. The study's findings and limits: The donor group comprised mostly white British people and more females; the analysis possibly underestimated clonal diversity.

Germline values: CDR1 MNHEY, CDR2 SVGAGI. Trimming removed 7 bases at V and 7 bases at J, with 17 bases between. The CDR3 spans 13 residues. Method: immunoSEQ multiplex PCR; TCRdb's copy keeps in-frame clones and lacks some. This table has approximately 110,000 clones, over 75% appearing once. As concerns this clone: The antigen is not known.

The chain combines TRBV6-5 with TRBJ2-7; D might be TRBD2 (6 bases). The clonotype comes from an adult in good health. This specimen consisted of peripheral blood, obtained on day 0 of AZD1222 vaccination. The CDR3 loop is CASTADYRYEQYF. In DNA, the CDR3 is TGTGCCAGCACTGCGGACTATCGCTATGAGCAGTACTTC.